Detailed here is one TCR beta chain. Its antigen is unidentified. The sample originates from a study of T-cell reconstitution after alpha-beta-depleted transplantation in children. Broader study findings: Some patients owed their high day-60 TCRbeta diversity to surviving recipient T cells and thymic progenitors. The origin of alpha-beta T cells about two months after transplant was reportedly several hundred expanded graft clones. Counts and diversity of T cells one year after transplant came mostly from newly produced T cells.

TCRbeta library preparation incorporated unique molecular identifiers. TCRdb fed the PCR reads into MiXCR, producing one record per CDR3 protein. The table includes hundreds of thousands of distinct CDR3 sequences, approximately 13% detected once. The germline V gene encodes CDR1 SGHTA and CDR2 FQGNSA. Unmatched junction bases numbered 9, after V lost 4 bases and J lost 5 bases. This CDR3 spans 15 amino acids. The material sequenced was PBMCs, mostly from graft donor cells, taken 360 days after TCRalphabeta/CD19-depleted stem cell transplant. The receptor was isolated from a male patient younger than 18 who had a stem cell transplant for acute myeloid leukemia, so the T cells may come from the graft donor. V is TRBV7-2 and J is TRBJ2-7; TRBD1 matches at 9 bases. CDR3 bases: TGTGCCAGCAGCTCCCCCGGGACAGGGTGGAACGAGCAGTACTTC. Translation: CASSSPGTGWNEQYF.